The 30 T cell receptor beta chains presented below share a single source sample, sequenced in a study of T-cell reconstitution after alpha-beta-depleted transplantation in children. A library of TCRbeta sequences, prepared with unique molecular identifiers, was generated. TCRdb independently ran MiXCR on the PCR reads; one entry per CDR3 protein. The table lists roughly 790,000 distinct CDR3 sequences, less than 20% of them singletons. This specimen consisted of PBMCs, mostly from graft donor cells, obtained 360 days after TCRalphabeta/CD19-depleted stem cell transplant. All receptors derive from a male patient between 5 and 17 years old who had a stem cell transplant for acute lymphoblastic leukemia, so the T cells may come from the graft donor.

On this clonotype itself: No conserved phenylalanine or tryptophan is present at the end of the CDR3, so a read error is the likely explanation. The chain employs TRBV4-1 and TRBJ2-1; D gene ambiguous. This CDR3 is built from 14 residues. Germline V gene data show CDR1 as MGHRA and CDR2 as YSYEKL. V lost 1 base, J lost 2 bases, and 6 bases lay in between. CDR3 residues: CASSQVLPYNEQFI. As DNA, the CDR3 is TGCGCCAGCAGCCAAGTTCTCCCCTACAATGAGCAGTTCATC.

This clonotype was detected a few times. CDR3 nucleotide sequence: TGTGCCAGCAGTGAATATAGGGACAGCTCCTACGAGCAGTACTTC. Translating gives CASSEYRDSSYEQYF. The chain uses TRBV25-1 and TRBJ2-7; TRBD1 aligns across 7 bases. Germline CDR1 and CDR2: MGHDK and SYGVNS. V shed 0 bases, J shed 0 bases, and the junction held 2 bases outside the gene matches. CDR3 length equals 15 residues.

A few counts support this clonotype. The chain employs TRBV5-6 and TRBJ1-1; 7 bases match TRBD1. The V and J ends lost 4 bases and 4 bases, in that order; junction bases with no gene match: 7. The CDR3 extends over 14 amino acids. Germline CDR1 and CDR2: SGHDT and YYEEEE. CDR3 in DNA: TGTGCCAGCAGCACTAGGGGGCTCAGCACTGAAGCTTTCTTT. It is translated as CASSTRGLSTEAFF.

The CDR3 nucleotides are TGTGCCATCAGTGAGGCCAGCGGCTTAGACACAGATACGCAGTATTTT. The encoded protein is CAISEASGLDTDTQYF. This chain joins TRBV10-3 and TRBJ2-3, with D possibly being TRBD2 (5 bases). Trimming took 2 bases from V and 2 from J, leaving 14 bases between them. Germline assignment: CDR1 ENHRY and CDR2 SYGVKD. The CDR3 covers 16 residues.

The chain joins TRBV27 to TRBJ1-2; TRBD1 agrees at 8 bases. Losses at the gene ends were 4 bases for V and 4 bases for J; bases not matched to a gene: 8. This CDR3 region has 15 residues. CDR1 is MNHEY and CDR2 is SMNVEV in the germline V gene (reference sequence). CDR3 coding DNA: TGTGCCAGCAGTTGGTCTACAGGGACAGGCTATGGCTACACCTTC. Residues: CASSWSTGTGYGYTF.

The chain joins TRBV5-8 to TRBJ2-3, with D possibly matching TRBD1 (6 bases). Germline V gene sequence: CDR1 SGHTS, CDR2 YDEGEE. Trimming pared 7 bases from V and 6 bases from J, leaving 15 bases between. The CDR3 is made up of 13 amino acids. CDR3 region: CASAPRGTDTQYF. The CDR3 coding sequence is TGTGCCAGCGCCCCTAGGGGGACGGATACGCAGTATTTT.

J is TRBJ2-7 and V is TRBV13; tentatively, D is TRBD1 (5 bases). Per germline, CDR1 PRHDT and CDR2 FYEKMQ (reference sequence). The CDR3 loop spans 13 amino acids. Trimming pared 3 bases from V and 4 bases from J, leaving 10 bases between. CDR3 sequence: CASSFNRFYEQYF. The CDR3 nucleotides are TGTGCCAGCAGCTTCAACAGGTTTTACGAGCAGTACTTC. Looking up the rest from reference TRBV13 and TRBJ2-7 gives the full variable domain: AAGVIQSPRHLIKEKRETATLKCYPIPRHDTVYWYQQGPGQDPQFLISFYEKMQSDKGSIPDRFSAQQFSDYHSELNMSSLELGDSALYFCASSFNRFYEQYFGPGTRLTVT.

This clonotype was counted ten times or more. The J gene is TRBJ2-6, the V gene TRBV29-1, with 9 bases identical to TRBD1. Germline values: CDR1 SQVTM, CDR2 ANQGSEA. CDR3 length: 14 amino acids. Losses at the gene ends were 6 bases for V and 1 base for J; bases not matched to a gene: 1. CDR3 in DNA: TGCAGCGTGGGACAGGGATCTGGGGCCAACGTCCTGACTTTC. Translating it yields CSVGQGSGANVLTF.

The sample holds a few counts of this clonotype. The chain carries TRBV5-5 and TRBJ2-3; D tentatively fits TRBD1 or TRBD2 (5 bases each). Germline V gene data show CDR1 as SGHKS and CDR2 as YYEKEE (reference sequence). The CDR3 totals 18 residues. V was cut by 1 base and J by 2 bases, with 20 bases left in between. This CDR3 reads CASSLKVVRDGHTDTQYF. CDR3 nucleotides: TGTGCCAGCAGCTTGAAAGTTGTTCGGGACGGTCACACAGATACGCAGTATTTT.

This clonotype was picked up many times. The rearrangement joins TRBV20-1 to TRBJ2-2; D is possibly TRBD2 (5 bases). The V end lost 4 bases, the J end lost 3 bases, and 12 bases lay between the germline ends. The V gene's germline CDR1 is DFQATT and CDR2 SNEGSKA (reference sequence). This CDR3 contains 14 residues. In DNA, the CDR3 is TGCAGTGCTACCCTAGCTTCGGACACCGGGGAGCTGTTTTTT. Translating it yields CSATLASDTGELFF.

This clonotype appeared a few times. The CDR3 coding sequence is TGTGCCAGCAGTTACCCAATCAGCCAGTACCAAGAGACCCAGTACTTC. As protein: CASSYPISQYQETQYF. The chain is built from TRBV6-5 and TRBJ2-5; unclear D gene. Germline V gene sequence: CDR1 MNHEY, CDR2 SVGAGI. Deletions cut 2 bases from V and 0 bases from J, with 13 bases between. The CDR3 is 16 amino acids.

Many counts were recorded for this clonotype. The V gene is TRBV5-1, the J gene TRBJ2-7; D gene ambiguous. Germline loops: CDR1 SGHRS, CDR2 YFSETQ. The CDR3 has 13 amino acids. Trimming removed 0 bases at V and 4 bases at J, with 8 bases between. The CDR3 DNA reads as TGCGCCAGCAGCTTGGGATCCGTTTACGAGCAGTACTTC. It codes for CASSLGSVYEQYF.

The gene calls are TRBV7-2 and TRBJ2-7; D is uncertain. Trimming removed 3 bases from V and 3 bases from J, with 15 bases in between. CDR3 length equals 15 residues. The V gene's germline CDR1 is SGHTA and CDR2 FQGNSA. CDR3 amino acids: CASSFFQPSYYEQYF. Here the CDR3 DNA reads TGTGCCAGCAGCTTTTTCCAGCCGTCCTACTACGAGCAGTACTTC.

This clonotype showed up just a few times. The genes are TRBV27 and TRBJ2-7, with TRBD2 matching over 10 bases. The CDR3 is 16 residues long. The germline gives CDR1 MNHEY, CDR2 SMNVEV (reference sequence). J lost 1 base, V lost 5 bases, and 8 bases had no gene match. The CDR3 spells CASSTPSSGRSYEQYF. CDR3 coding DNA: TGTGCCAGCAGTACCCCGAGTAGCGGGAGGTCCTACGAGCAGTACTTC.

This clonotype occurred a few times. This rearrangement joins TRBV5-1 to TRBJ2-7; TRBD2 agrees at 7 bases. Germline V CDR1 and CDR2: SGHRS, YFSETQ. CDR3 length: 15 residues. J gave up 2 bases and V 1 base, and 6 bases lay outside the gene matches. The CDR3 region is CASSLPTSAAYEQYF. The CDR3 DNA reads TGCGCCAGCAGCTTGCCAACTAGCGCAGCCTACGAGCAGTACTTC.

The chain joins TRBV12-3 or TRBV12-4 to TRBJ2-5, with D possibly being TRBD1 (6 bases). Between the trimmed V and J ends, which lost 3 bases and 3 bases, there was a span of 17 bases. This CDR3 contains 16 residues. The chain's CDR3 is CASSFRGLDPKETQYF. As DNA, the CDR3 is TGTGCCAGCAGTTTCAGGGGCCTAGACCCAAAAGAGACCCAGTACTTC.

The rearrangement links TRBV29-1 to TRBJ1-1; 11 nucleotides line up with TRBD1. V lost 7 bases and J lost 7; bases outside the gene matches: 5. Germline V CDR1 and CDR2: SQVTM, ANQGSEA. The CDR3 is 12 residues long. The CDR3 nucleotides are TGCAGCGCTAAGGACAGGGGGCTTGAAGCTTTCTTT. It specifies CSAKDRGLEAFF.

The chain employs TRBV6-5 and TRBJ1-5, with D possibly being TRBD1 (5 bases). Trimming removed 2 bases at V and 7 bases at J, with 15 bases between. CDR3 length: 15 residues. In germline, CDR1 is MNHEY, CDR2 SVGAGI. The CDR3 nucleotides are TGTGCCAGCAGTTACGGGTATGGGGACGGGCAGCCCCAGCATTTT. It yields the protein CASSYGYGDGQPQHF.

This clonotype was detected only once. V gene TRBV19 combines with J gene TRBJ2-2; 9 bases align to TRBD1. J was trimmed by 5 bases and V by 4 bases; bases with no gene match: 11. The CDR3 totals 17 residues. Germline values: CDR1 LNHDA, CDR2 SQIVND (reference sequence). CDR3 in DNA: TGTGCCAGTAGTAAAGTAGGGACAGGGAGAGGAACCGGGGAGCTGTTTTTT. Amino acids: CASSKVGTGRGTGELFF.

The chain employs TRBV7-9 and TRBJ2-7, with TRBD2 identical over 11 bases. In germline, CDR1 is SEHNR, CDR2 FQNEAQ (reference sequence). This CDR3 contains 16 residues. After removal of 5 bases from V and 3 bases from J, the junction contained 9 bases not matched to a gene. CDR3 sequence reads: CASSNLGLAAIYEQYF. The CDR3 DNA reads TGTGCCAGCAGCAACCTGGGACTAGCGGCAATCTACGAGCAGTACTTC.

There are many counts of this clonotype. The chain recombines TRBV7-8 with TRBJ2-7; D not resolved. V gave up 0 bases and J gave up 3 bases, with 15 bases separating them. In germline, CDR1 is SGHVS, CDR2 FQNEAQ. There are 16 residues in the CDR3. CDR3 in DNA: TGTGCCAGCAGCTTAGCGCCCCAGGCTGGGGACTACGAGCAGTACTTC. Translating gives CASSLAPQAGDYEQYF. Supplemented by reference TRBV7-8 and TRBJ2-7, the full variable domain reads GAGVSQSPRYKVAKRGQDVALRCDPISGHVSLFWYQQALGQGPEFLTYFQNEAQLDKSGLPSDRFFAERPEGSVSTLKIQRTQQEDSAVYLCASSLAPQAGDYEQYFGPGTRLTVT.

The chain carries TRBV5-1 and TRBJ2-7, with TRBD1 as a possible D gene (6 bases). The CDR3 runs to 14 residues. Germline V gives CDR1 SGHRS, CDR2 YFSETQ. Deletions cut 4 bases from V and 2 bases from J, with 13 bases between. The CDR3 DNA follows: TGCGCCAGCAGCCGAGGACAGCTAGCCTACGAGCAGTACTTC. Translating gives CASSRGQLAYEQYF. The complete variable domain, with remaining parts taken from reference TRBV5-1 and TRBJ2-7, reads KAGVTQTPRYLIKTRGQQVTLSCSPISGHRSVSWYQQTPGQGLQFLFEYFSETQRNKGNFPGRFSGRQFSNSRSEMNVSTLELGDSALYLCASSRGQLAYEQYFGPGTRLTVT.

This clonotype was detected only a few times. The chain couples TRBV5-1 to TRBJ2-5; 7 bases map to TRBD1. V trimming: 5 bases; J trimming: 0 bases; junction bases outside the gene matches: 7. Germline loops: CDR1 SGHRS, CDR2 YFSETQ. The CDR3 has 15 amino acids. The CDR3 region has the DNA TGCGCCAGCAGTAGGGACAGCTACTACCAAGAGACCCAGTACTTC. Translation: CASSRDSYYQETQYF.

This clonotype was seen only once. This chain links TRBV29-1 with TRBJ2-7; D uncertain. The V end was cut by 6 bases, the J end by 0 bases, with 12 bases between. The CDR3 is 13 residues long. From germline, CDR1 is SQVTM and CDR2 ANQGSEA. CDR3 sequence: CSVGIPTSYEQYF. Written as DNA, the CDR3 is TGCAGCGTGGGGATCCCGACCTCCTACGAGCAGTACTTC.

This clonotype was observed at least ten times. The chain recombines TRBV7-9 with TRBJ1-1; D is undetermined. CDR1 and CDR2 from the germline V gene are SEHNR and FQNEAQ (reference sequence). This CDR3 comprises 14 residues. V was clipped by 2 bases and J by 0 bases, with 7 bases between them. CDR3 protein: CASSLRGMNTEAFF. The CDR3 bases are TGTGCCAGCAGCTTACGAGGCATGAACACTGAAGCTTTCTTT.

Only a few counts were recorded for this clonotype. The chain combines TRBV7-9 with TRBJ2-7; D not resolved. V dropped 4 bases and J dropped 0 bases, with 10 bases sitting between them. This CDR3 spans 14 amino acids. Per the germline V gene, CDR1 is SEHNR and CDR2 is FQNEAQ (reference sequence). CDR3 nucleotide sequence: TGTGCCAGCAGCTCCTCCCCGAGCTCCTACGAGCAGTACTTC. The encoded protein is CASSSSPSSYEQYF.

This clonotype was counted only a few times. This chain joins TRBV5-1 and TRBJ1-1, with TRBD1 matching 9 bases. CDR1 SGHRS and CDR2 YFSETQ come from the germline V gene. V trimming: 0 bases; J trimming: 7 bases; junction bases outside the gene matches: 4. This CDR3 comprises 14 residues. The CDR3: CASSLEQGAIEAFF. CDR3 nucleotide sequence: TGCGCCAGCAGCTTGGAACAGGGGGCGATTGAAGCTTTCTTT. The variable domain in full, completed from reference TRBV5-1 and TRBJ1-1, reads KAGVTQTPRYLIKTRGQQVTLSCSPISGHRSVSWYQQTPGQGLQFLFEYFSETQRNKGNFPGRFSGRQFSNSRSEMNVSTLELGDSALYLCASSLEQGAIEAFFGQGTRLTVV.

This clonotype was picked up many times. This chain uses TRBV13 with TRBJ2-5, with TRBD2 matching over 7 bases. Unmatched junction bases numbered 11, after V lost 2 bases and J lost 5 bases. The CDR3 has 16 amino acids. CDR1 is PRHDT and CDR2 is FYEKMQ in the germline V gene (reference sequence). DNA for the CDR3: TGTGCCAGCAGCTTAAAGATCTGGGAGGGGTCGGAGACCCAGTACTTC. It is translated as CASSLKIWEGSETQYF.

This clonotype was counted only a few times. CDR3 sequence (DNA): TGCAGCGTTGTACGGAGCTACTCCTACAATGAGCAGTTCTTC. It codes for CSVVRSYSYNEQFF. The rearrangement links TRBV29-1 to TRBJ2-1, with D uncertain. The V end was cut by 4 bases, the J end by 0 bases, with 10 bases between. The CDR3 is 14 amino acids. Germline V lookup: CDR1 SQVTM, CDR2 ANQGSEA.

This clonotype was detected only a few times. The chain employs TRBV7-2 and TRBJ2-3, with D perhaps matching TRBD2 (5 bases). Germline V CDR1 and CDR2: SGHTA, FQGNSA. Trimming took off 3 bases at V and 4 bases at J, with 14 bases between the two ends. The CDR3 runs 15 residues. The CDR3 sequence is CASSFVSDFSDTQYF. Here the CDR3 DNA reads TGTGCCAGCAGCTTTGTCTCGGACTTCTCAGATACGCAGTATTTT. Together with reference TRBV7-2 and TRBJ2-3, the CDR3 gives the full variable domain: GAGVSQSPSNKVTEKGKDVELRCDPISGHTALYWYRQSLGQGLEFLIYFQGNSAPDKSGLPSDRFSAERTGGSVSTLTIQRTQQEDSAVYLCASSFVSDFSDTQYFGPGTRLTVL.